By share of the sample, the clone carrying this T cell receptor beta chain is medium-sized. The data stem from a study of T-cell memory formation after mild COVID-19. MiXCR, applied by TCRdb to the 5' RACE reads, yields one record per CDR3 protein. The profile shows about 340,000 distinct CDR3 sequences, around 21% of them singletons. Germline lookup yields CDR1 SGHRS and CDR2 YFSETQ. V was cut by 0 bases and J by 2 bases, with 8 bases left in between. This CDR3 contains 14 residues. The clonotype originates from an adult woman who had mild COVID-19 (a few samples of this study predate the infection). Cell type and time point are not known. V and J are TRBV5-1 and TRBJ2-5; D call uncertain. The sample was PBMCs or a T cell subset sorted from them (not recorded which). This chain's CDR3 is CASSLDSQQETQYF. The CDR3 DNA follows: TGCGCCAGCAGCTTGGACAGTCAACAAGAGACCCAGTACTTC.